Listed below are T cell receptor beta chains from one sample, sequenced in a study of cytomegalovirus exposure and HLA in healthy donors. Only in-frame clones appear in the TCRdb table, and some are missing; sequencing was by immunoSEQ multiplex PCR. The data contain roughly 180,000 clones, 78% of them singletons. Sequencing used PBMCs. These receptors were taken from a woman aged 25 to 45 in good health and CMV-seropositive. CDR3s leave out the opening cysteine and the closing phenylalanine or tryptophan.

j_call: TRBJ1-2
v_call: TRBV5-5
cdr3_aa: ASSLAGNYGYT

j_call: TRBJ1-1
v_call: TRBV30
cdr3_aa: AWIGGNTEAF

j_call: TRBJ1-1
v_call: TRBV7-8
cdr3_aa: ASSFGTVSTMNTEAF

j_call: TRBJ1-2
v_call: TRBV27
cdr3_aa: ASSLYSSGQGARGYT

j_call: TRBJ1-1
v_call: TRBV5-4
cdr3_aa: ASSQPGGGMAEAF

j_call: TRBJ2-3
v_call: TRBV18
cdr3_aa: ASSPRIATDTQY

j_call: TRBJ2-1
v_call: TRBV6-1
cdr3_aa: ASTSGGQYNEQF

j_call: TRBJ2-1
v_call: TRBV19
cdr3_aa: ASSLLAGGNNEQF

j_call: TRBJ2-2
v_call: TRBV4-3
cdr3_aa: ASSQGLAGSPGELF

j_call: TRBJ1-1
v_call: TRBV6-5
cdr3_aa: ASSFQDEAF

j_call: TRBJ2-5
v_call: TRBV19
cdr3_aa: ASSIPTTGTRETQY

j_call: TRBJ1-2
v_call: TRBV20-1
cdr3_aa: SVQGGYGYT

j_call: TRBJ2-3
v_call: TRBV4-1
cdr3_aa: ASSQDTAGRIVAQDTQY

j_call: TRBJ2-5
v_call: TRBV7-3
cdr3_aa: ASSPSGVSETQY

j_call: TRBJ2-3
v_call: TRBV7-2
cdr3_aa: ASSLTQGGRRTDTQY

j_call: TRBJ2-5
v_call: TRBV11-2
cdr3_aa: ASSPGAGGQETQY

j_call: TRBJ2-6
v_call: TRBV19
cdr3_aa: ASSRPGSGANVLT

j_call: TRBJ1-4
v_call: TRBV6-6
cdr3_aa: ASIRRENEKLF

j_call: TRBJ1-1
v_call: TRBV19
cdr3_aa: ASSIRQGAYTEAF

j_call: TRBJ2-7
v_call: TRBV15
cdr3_aa: ATSRDRPTGTGKSEQY

j_call: TRBJ2-6
v_call: TRBV2
cdr3_aa: ASGRGSGANVLT

j_call: TRBJ2-1
v_call: TRBV9
cdr3_aa: ASSASPGQMNEQF

j_call: TRBJ1-3
v_call: TRBV5-4
cdr3_aa: ATLQGPGNTIY

j_call: TRBJ2-1
v_call: TRBV10-3
cdr3_aa: AISGTTNEQF

j_call: TRBJ2-2
v_call: TRBV10-3
cdr3_aa: AISPTENTGELF

j_call: TRBJ2-7
v_call: TRBV5-1
cdr3_aa: ASSLGLAGYGQY

j_call: TRBJ1-1
v_call: TRBV28
cdr3_aa: ASSLFAGRDEAF

j_call: TRBJ2-2
v_call: TRBV19
cdr3_aa: ASSIAGGTYTGELF

j_call: TRBJ2-6
v_call: TRBV6-1
cdr3_aa: ASRRAAWGANVLT